The clone carrying this TCR beta chain was recorded many times. The antigen remains undetermined. This sample stems from a study of T cells after yellow fever vaccination. TCRdb ran MiXCR on the 5' RACE reads and lists one entry per CDR3 protein. Among some 350,000 distinct CDR3 sequences listed, 6.2% were seen once. Whole-study results and caveats: The study re-detected most primary-vaccination clones after the booster (about 96% CD4, almost 90% CD8). Weaker overall was a secondary response that nonetheless peaked faster, on day 5 versus 15. One caveat is that FACS-sorted repertoires could contain abundant clonotypes contaminating from the bulk population.

This CDR3 spans 12 amino acids. V was pared by 4 bases and J by 2 bases, with 9 bases between. Germline V gene sequence: CDR1 SQVTM, CDR2 ANQGSEA. The origin of this receptor is a man aged 30 to 45 who received the YFV17D yellow fever vaccine. Sequenced here: PBMCs, sampled 5 days after the yellow fever booster vaccination. The chain combines TRBV29-1 with TRBJ2-7; tentatively, D is TRBD1 (6 bases). The CDR3 loop reads CSVGQGTYEQYF. CDR3 bases: TGCAGCGTTGGGCAGGGGACCTACGAGCAGTACTTC.